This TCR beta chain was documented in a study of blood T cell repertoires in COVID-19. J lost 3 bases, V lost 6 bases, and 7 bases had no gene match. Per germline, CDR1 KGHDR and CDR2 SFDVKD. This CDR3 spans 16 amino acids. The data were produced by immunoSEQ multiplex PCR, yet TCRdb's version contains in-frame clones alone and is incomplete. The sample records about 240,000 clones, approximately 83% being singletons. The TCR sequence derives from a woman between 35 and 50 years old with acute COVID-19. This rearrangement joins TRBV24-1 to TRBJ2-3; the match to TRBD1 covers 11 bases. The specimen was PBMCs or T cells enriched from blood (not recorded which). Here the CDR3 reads CATSRRGTGGTDTQYF. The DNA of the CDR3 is TGTGCCACCAGTCGCCGCGGGACAGGGGGTACAGATACGCAGTATTTT.